This is a list of T cell receptor beta chains from one sample in a study of blood T cell repertoires in COVID-19. Clones were read by immunoSEQ multiplex PCR, and TCRdb kept only the in-frame ones, dropping some. This table has approximately 67,000 clones, about 80% appearing once. The specimen was peripheral blood. The receptors were sampled from a man in his 60s with acute or convalescent COVID-19. Each CDR3 is given with its conserved first and last residue. D genes are given only for firm matches. Size is stated for part of the rows, as once, few or many counts, or as a class when the clone is expanded.

V	D	J	size	length	DNA	CDR3
TRBV5-1	TRBD2	TRBJ2-1	-	17	TGCGCCAGCAGCTTGGCCTCTTCTAGCGGGGGTTACAATGAGCAGTTCTTC	CASSLASSSGGYNEQFF
TRBV6-1	-	TRBJ1-5	-	14	TGTGCCAGCAGTGAATTCCCAGGGCCTCAGCCCCAGCATTTT	CASSEFPGPQPQHF
TRBV7-2	TRBD1	TRBJ1-6	few	15	TGTGCCAGCAGCTTCTTGGACAGGGTAAATTCACCCCTCCACTTT	CASSFLDRVNSPLHF
TRBV12-5	TRBD1	TRBJ1-6	-	14	TGTGCTAGTGGTTCGGGACAGTTTAATTCACCCCTCCACTTT	CASGSGQFNSPLHF
TRBV11-2	-	TRBJ1-1	-	13	TGTGCCAGCAGCGCGGGGTTCGACACTGAAGCTTTCTTT	CASSAGFDTEAFF
TRBV18	-	TRBJ1-6	-	14	TGTGCCAGCTCACCCCGAGACAGAAATTCACCCCTCCACTTT	CASSPRDRNSPLHF
TRBV27	TRBD1	TRBJ1-2	-	13	TGTGCCAGCAGTTTACAGGGGGCGCATGGCTACACCTTC	CASSLQGAHGYTF
TRBV7-2	-	TRBJ1-2	-	15	TGTGCCAGCAGCTTAGTGGGGCAGGGCAACTATGGCTACACCTTC	CASSLVGQGNYGYTF
TRBV28	-	TRBJ1-1	-	12	TGTGCCAGCAGTTTGGTCCAGACTGAAGCTTTCTTT	CASSLVQTEAFF
TRBV7-8	-	TRBJ1-1	-	10	TGTGCCAGCAGCAACCAGGAAGCTTTCTTT	CASSNQEAFF
TRBV7-8	-	TRBJ1-1	-	15	TGTGCCAGCAGCTTAGTCAGACAGACGAACACTGAAGCTTTCTTT	CASSLVRQTNTEAFF
TRBV2	TRBD2	TRBJ2-5	-	16	TGTGCCAGCAGGAGGCTAGCGGGGAGGTACCAAGAGACCCAGTACTTC	CASRRLAGRYQETQYF
TRBV7-2	TRBD1	TRBJ1-5	-	16	TGTGCCAGCGGTTCGGTTAACACAGGGGGCTCTCAGCCCCAGCATTTT	CASGSVNTGGSQPQHF
TRBV5-4	TRBD1	TRBJ1-2	-	15	TGTGCCAGCAGCTCCCCGGACAGGGGTCGGTATGGCTACACCTTC	CASSSPDRGRYGYTF
TRBV9	TRBD1	TRBJ2-3	-	15	TGTGCCAGCAGCTCGCGGACAGGGAGCACAGATACGCAGTATTTT	CASSSRTGSTDTQYF
TRBV2	TRBD1	TRBJ1-6	-	14	TGTGCCAGGGGACAGGGGTTATATAATTCACCCCTCCACTTT	CARGQGLYNSPLHF
TRBV19	-	TRBJ1-2	-	14	TGTGCCAGTAGTATAGGCGGAGGCTTCTATGGCTACACCTTC	CASSIGGGFYGYTF
TRBV2	-	TRBJ1-1	once	13	TGTGCCAGCAGTTCCCTCCTGAACACTGAAGCTTTCTTT	CASSSLLNTEAFF
TRBV5-4	TRBD2	TRBJ2-7	-	17	TGTGCCAGCAGCCGGGGACTAGCGGGGGCGGAAGCCTACGAGCAGTACTTC	CASSRGLAGAEAYEQYF
TRBV6-6	TRBD1	TRBJ1-4	-	13	TGTGCCGGAAGGGACAGGCTGAATGAAAAACTGTTTTTT	CAGRDRLNEKLFF
TRBV3-1/TRBV3-2	TRBD1	TRBJ1-2	-	15	TGTGCCAGCAGCCCATATGGACAGGCTGTCTATGGCTACACCTTC	CASSPYGQAVYGYTF
TRBV4-1	-	TRBJ1-1	-	16	TGCGCCAGCAGCCCCCAGGGAGGGGTGCGATGGGATGAAGCTTTCTTT	CASSPQGGVRWDEAFF
TRBV5-4	-	TRBJ1-1	-	13	TGTGCCAGCAGCTTGGCGGGGGGGCTTGAAGCTTTCTTT	CASSLAGGLEAFF
TRBV2	-	TRBJ1-3	-	13	TGTGCCAGCAGGGCTCACTCTGGAAACACCATATATTTT	CASRAHSGNTIYF
TRBV7-9	TRBD1	TRBJ2-1	-	14	TGTGCCAGCAGCCTAACGACAGGGGACAATGAGCAGTTCTTC	CASSLTTGDNEQFF
TRBV7-2	TRBD1	TRBJ2-7	-	15	TGTGCCAGCAGCTTACAGGCAGGGGGTCCCTACGAGCAGTACTTC	CASSLQAGGPYEQYF
TRBV24-1	TRBD2	TRBJ2-3	-	18	TGTGCCACCAGTGATGGTTCTCAGCGGGGGGTGGGCACAGATACGCAGTATTTT	CATSDGSQRGVGTDTQYF
TRBV30	-	TRBJ2-3	-	13	TGTGCCTGGAGCGCTAAACAGGGTGGTACGCAGTATTTT	CAWSAKQGGTQYF
TRBV19	-	TRBJ1-3	-	14	TGTGCCAGTAACCCCACTCTGGGCTCGAACACCATATATTTT	CASNPTLGSNTIYF
TRBV19	TRBD1	TRBJ2-7	-	17	TGTGCCAGTAGTATAGATCTTGGAACAGGGGGCATCGACGAGCAGTACTTC	CASSIDLGTGGIDEQYF
TRBV3-1/TRBV3-2	-	TRBJ1-1	-	15	TGTGCCAGCAGCCAAGGGCCAGGGATCTACACTGAAGCTTTCTTT	CASSQGPGIYTEAFF
TRBV5-4	TRBD1	TRBJ1-2	once	14	TGTGCCAGCAGCTCTAACACCGGGACAGGACACTACACCTTC	CASSSNTGTGHYTF
TRBV6-5	TRBD2	TRBJ2-2	-	15	TGTGCCAGCAGCCGGACTAGCGGGGGGGCCGGGGAGCTGTTTTTT	CASSRTSGGAGELFF
TRBV4-3	-	TRBJ2-1	-	17	TGCGCCAGCAGCCAAGATCCGCCGCGGGCATCGGGTAATGAGCAGTTCTTC	CASSQDPPRASGNEQFF
TRBV6-5	-	TRBJ1-1	few	14	TGTGCCAGCAGTACGGGAACAGGGCGAACTGAAGCTTTCTTT	CASSTGTGRTEAFF
TRBV3-1/TRBV3-2	-	TRBJ2-1	-	11	TGTGCCAGCAGCCAAGAGAGGGAGCAGTTCTTC	CASSQEREQFF
TRBV7-9	TRBD1	TRBJ2-2	-	16	TGTGCCAGCGCGGAAAAGGGGACAGGGACGACCGGGGAGCTGTTTTTT	CASAEKGTGTTGELFF
TRBV30	-	TRBJ1-2	-	12	TGTGCCTGGAGAGAGGTAGATTATGGCTACACCTTC	CAWREVDYGYTF
TRBV6-1	-	TRBJ1-2	-	14	TGTGCCAGCAGTGAACGGGGGTCTCACTATGGCTACACCTTC	CASSERGSHYGYTF
TRBV5-6	-	TRBJ1-5	once	13	TGTGCCAGCAGCTTGGCAGGGTTTCAGCCCCAGCATTTT	CASSLAGFQPQHF
TRBV4-2	-	TRBJ1-2	few	16	TGTGCCAGCAGCTCTCTCCAGGACAGAGGTGACTATGGCTACACCTTC	CASSSLQDRGDYGYTF
TRBV7-9	-	TRBJ1-2	once	13	TGTGCCAGCAGCTTAGCCGGGAGCGGGGGCTACACCTTC	CASSLAGSGGYTF
TRBV6-1	TRBD2	TRBJ2-2	-	16	TGTGCCAGCAGTGAAAGGACTAGCGGAAACACCGGGGAGCTGTTTTTT	CASSERTSGNTGELFF
TRBV3-1/TRBV3-2	-	TRBJ1-2	-	14	TGTGCCAGCGGGCGAGGACACTCTAACTATGGCTACACCTTC	CASGRGHSNYGYTF
TRBV6-2/TRBV6-3	-	TRBJ1-1	-	14	TGTGCCAGCAGTTACAGGGCAGGGTTGGCTGAAGCTTTCTTT	CASSYRAGLAEAFF
TRBV4-1	-	TRBJ1-6	-	17	TGCGCCAGCAGCCAAGAAGGACTACGACTGGTGAATTCACCCCTCCACTTT	CASSQEGLRLVNSPLHF
TRBV7-2	TRBD1	TRBJ1-6	-	15	TGTGCCAGCAGCCCCCGGACAGGTCTCAATTCACCCCTCCACTTT	CASSPRTGLNSPLHF
TRBV6-5	-	TRBJ1-1	-	15	TGTGCCAGCAGTTACTCGTGGGGGCTGAACACTGAAGCTTTCTTT	CASSYSWGLNTEAFF
TRBV6-5	-	TRBJ2-2	-	15	TGTGCCAGCAGGCCAGGGACAACACGGACCGGGGAGCTGTTTTTT	CASRPGTTRTGELFF
TRBV5-4	TRBD1	TRBJ1-4	few	16	TGTGCCAGCAGCCGAGGAATGACAGGGCTTAATGAAAAACTGTTTTTT	CASSRGMTGLNEKLFF
TRBV5-1	-	TRBJ2-1	-	18	TGCGCCAGCAGCTATGGGAGTACGGGCAGCCGTCTCCACAATGAGCAGTTCTTC	CASSYGSTGSRLHNEQFF